There are a few counts of the clone carrying this T cell receptor beta chain. The table came from immunoSEQ multiplex PCR; TCRdb's copy has only in-frame clones and leaves some out. In the table there are some 460,000 clones, 80% to 90% of which are singletons. Germline CDR1 is LNHDA and CDR2 is SQIVND (reference sequence). The CDR3 sequence is 12 residues long. With 10 bases removed from V and 5 bases from J, the gap between germline ends came to 12 bases. This sample was included in a study of blood T cell repertoires in COVID-19. Sequenced input: peripheral blood. This sequence originates from a young woman with acute or convalescent COVID-19. The chain combines TRBV19 with TRBJ1-5; possible D gene TRBD1, 5 bases. The CDR3 DNA reads TGTGCCACTGCCGGGGGTCATCAGCCCCAGCATTTT. Translation: CATAGGHQPQHF.